The 28 T cell receptor beta chains in this list originate from one sample, sequenced in a study of type 1 and type 2 diabetes patients. The PCR template was genomic DNA. The TCR beta CDR3 region was amplified using 30 forward and 13 reverse primers. TCRdb reanalysed the multiplex PCR reads using MiXCR and keeps one entry per CDR3 protein. This table has 250,000 to 300,000 distinct CDR3 sequences, around 47% appearing once. Specimen: peripheral blood mononuclear cells (PBMCs). The receptors originated from a man aged 18 to 29 with type 2 diabetes.

About this clonotype itself: It may be a read error: a sequence one base away is much more abundant. The rearrangement joins TRBV7-2 to TRBJ2-5; D may be TRBD1 or TRBD2 (5 bases each). Germline V lookup: CDR1 SGHTA, CDR2 FQGNSA. The CDR3 length is 13 residues. CDR3 in amino acids: CASSLRDAETQYF. CDR3 bases: TGTGCCAGCAGCCTCAGGGACGCGGAGACTCAGTACTTC. The entire variable domain, with the rest obtained from reference TRBV7-2 and TRBJ2-5, is as follows: GAGVSQSPSNKVTEKGKDVELRCDPISGHTALYWYRQSLGQGLEFLIYFQGNSAPDKSGLPSDRFSAERTGGSVSTLTIQRTQQEDSAVYLCASSLRDAETQYFGPGTRLLVL.

Details on this clonotype: A much larger clone sits a single nucleotide away, making a read error possible. The chain combines TRBV2 with TRBJ2-2, with a possible D match to TRBD2 (7 bases). The CDR3 loop spans 11 amino acids. Germline V CDR1 and CDR2: SNHLY, FYNNEI. The CDR3 nucleotides are TGTGCCAGCCAAGAGGGGGGGGAGCTGGTTTTT. As protein: CASQEGGELVF. Full variable domain (rest looked up from reference TRBV2 and TRBJ2-2): EPEVTQTPSHQVTQMGQEVILRCVPISNHLYFYWYRQILGQKVEFLVSFYNNEISEKSEIFDDQFSVERPDGSNFTLKIRSTKLEDSAMYFCASQEGGELVFGEGSRLTVL.

The V gene is TRBV2, the J gene TRBJ1-2; no clear D gene. Trimming removed 7 bases from V and 8 bases from J, with 17 bases in between. The CDR3 consists of 13 residues. The germline gives CDR1 SNHLY, CDR2 FYNNEI. CDR3: CASIRMGRRGYTF. CDR3 DNA: TGTGCCAGCATTCGAATGGGGAGAAGAGGCTACACCTTC.

This clonotype has at least ten counts. This chain connects TRBV10-3 to TRBJ2-2, with D maybe TRBD1 (5 bases). The CDR3 is 12 residues long. Trimming removed 4 bases at V and 6 bases at J, with 6 bases between. Looked up from germline, CDR1 is ENHRY and CDR2 is SYGVKD. DNA for the CDR3: TGTGCCATCAGTGCCAGGGCCGGGGAGCTGTTTTTT. Translation gives CAISARAGELFF.

The rearrangement uses TRBV28 and TRBJ2-7; 14 nucleotides agree with TRBD2. V was clipped by 5 bases and J by 4 bases; unmatched bases: 13. Germline CDR1 reads MDHEN; CDR2 reads SYDVKM. The CDR3 runs to 18 residues. The DNA of the CDR3 is TGTGCCAGCAGTCAAATAACCGGGACTAGCGGGAGCCAGTACGAGCAGTACTTC. Translating it yields CASSQITGTSGSQYEQYF.

V and J are TRBV7-3 and TRBJ2-5; D is perhaps TRBD2 (6 bases). The ends were cut back, 2 bases at V and 7 bases at J, with 11 bases in the middle. Germline loops: CDR1 SGHTA, CDR2 FQGTGA. The CDR3 extends over 13 amino acids. The CDR3 DNA sequence: TGTGCCAGCAGCTTATCCGGGACTGGGACCCAGTACTTC. The encoded protein is CASSLSGTGTQYF.

The chain employs TRBV20-1 and TRBJ2-7; D not certain. From germline, CDR1 is DFQATT and CDR2 SNEGSKA (reference sequence). The CDR3 runs to 14 residues. V shed 3 bases and J shed 3 bases, with 15 bases lying between them. The CDR3: CSASDADGVYEQYF. Written as DNA, the CDR3 is TGCAGTGCTAGTGATGCGGACGGAGTCTACGAGCAGTACTTC.

This chain links TRBV28 with TRBJ2-1, with D hard to call. The germline V and J ends were trimmed by 0 bases and 6 bases, with 6 bases remaining between them. The CDR3 sequence is 13 residues long. From germline, CDR1 is MDHEN and CDR2 SYDVKM. The CDR3 coding sequence is TGTGCCAGCAGTTTATGGCGGTTCAATGAGCAGTTCTTC. Its translation is CASSLWRFNEQFF.

This clonotype was counted only a few times. J is TRBJ2-5 and V is TRBV4-1; D gene unclear. CDR3 length equals 14 residues. V lost 0 bases to trimming and J lost 5 bases, with 10 bases between them. CDR1 and CDR2 from the germline V gene are MGHRA and YSYEKL. In DNA, the CDR3 is TGCGCCAGCAGCCAAGATGAAGGGTTTGAGACCCAGTACTTC. Its translation: CASSQDEGFETQYF.

The chain has TRBV4-3 and TRBJ2-6; D is unresolved. Trimming took off 0 bases at V and 3 bases at J, with 15 bases between the two ends. CDR1 LGHNA and CDR2 YSLEER come from the germline V gene. CDR3 length: 18 residues. CDR3 DNA: TGCGCCAGCAGCCAAGACCGGGCACCGTCTTTTGGGGCCAACGTCCTGACTTTC. Its translation: CASSQDRAPSFGANVLTF.

The table lists this clonotype with a few counts. The rearrangement links TRBV6-6 to TRBJ2-1; either TRBD1 or TRBD2 may fit D (6 bases each). Germline loops: CDR1 MNHNY, CDR2 SVGAGI (reference sequence). Deletions cut 5 bases from V and 2 bases from J, with 16 bases between. This CDR3 region has 16 residues. Here the CDR3 DNA reads TGTGCCAGCAGTGAGTCGAGGGGGGTCCCCTACAATGAGCAGTTCTTC. Translation: CASSESRGVPYNEQFF.

V is TRBV15 and J is TRBJ2-4; D may match TRBD1 or TRBD2 (5 bases each). The V end lost 2 bases, the J end lost 1 base, and 9 bases lay between the germline ends. Germline assignment: CDR1 LNHNV and CDR2 YYDKDF (reference sequence). This CDR3 contains 15 residues. The CDR3 protein is CATSRYRDAKNIQYF. The CDR3 bases are TGTGCCACCAGCAGATACCGGGACGCCAAAAACATTCAGTACTTC.

The chain carries TRBV14 and TRBJ2-7; D is possibly TRBD2 (6 bases). Germline V gene sequence: CDR1 SGHDN, CDR2 FVKESK. Trimming left V 0 bases short and J 6 bases short, with 15 bases between. The CDR3 spans 15 residues. The CDR3 nucleotides are TGTGCCAGCAGCCAAGATTTGGTTAGGGGAGGCGAGCAGTACTTC. It yields the protein CASSQDLVRGGEQYF.

Ten or more counts support this clonotype. The chain is built from TRBV28 and TRBJ1-2; D is unclear. Trimming stripped 4 bases from V and 4 bases from J, with 13 bases between. Germline V gives CDR1 MDHEN, CDR2 SYDVKM. This CDR3 has 14 amino acids. The CDR3 DNA reads as TGTGCCAGCAGTTCGACCCCCCGGACCTATGGCTACACCTTC. Protein: CASSSTPRTYGYTF.

This clonotype was observed a few times. The rearrangement uses TRBV12-3 or TRBV12-4 and TRBJ1-5; TRBD1 might be the D (5 bases). CDR3 size: 15 residues. The V and J ends lost 3 bases and 6 bases respectively, with 15 bases between them. In nucleotides, the CDR3 is TGTGCCAGCAGTTTGGGGGGGAGGAGGACTCAGCCCCAGCATTTT. Translation gives CASSLGGRRTQPQHF.

J is TRBJ1-6 and V is TRBV9; the match to TRBD1 covers 7 bases. Germline CDR1 reads SGDLS; CDR2 reads YYNGEE. The V gene end was trimmed by 4 bases and the J gene end by 13 bases; junction bases not matched to a gene: 11. The CDR3 length is 14 residues. Here the CDR3 DNA reads TGTGCCAGCAGCCCCACAGGGGTCTCGTTTCCCCTCCACTTT. Protein sequence: CASSPTGVSFPLHF.

The chain combines TRBV4-1 with TRBJ2-1, with 10 bases that match TRBD2. Germline V CDR1 and CDR2: MGHRA, YSYEKL. The V gene end was trimmed by 4 bases and the J gene end by 7 bases; junction bases not matched to a gene: 10. This CDR3 is built from 16 residues. The CDR3 here is CASSPQRGGLLNEQFF. The CDR3 DNA sequence: TGCGCCAGCAGCCCCCAGCGGGGGGGCCTCTTGAATGAGCAGTTCTTC.

The CDR3 loop is CAIRGDSPTDTQYF. The CDR3 DNA is TGTGCCATCAGGGGGGATTCCCCCACAGATACGCAGTATTTT. This chain connects TRBV10-3 to TRBJ2-3; possibly TRBD1 or TRBD2 for D (5 bases each). CDR1 is ENHRY and CDR2 is SYGVKD in the germline V gene. Trimming pared 6 bases from V and 2 bases from J, leaving 12 bases between. This CDR3 contains 14 residues.

This chain uses TRBV20-1 with TRBJ1-2; 9 positions agree with TRBD1. The CDR3 loop spans 12 amino acids. The germline CDR1 and CDR2 sequences are DFQATT and SNEGSKA (reference sequence). CDR3 sequence: CSVQGANYGYTF. Written as DNA, the CDR3 is TGCAGCGTACAGGGGGCGAACTATGGCTACACCTTC.

The sample holds a few counts of this clonotype. The junction differs from germline at one of its ends, possibly a read error. The rearrangement joins TRBV15 to TRBJ1-1; D remains ambiguous. The CDR3 length is 12 residues. Germline loops: CDR1 LNHNV, CDR2 YYDKDF (reference sequence). The CDR3 reads CVTSRDGTEAFF. The CDR3 nucleotides read TGTGTCACCAGCAGAGACGGCACTGAAGCTTTCTTT.

The gene calls are TRBV11-3 and TRBJ2-7; no clear D. CDR3 length: 14 residues. V was clipped by 1 base and J by 6 bases, with 13 bases between them. Per germline, CDR1 SGHNT and CDR2 YENEEA. The CDR3 DNA reads as TGTGCCAGCAGCTTAGGTCCATCCGTTCGCGAGCAGTACTTC. Amino acids: CASSLGPSVREQYF.

The chain recombines TRBV14 with TRBJ1-3, with 9 bases matching TRBD1. Germline assignment: CDR1 SGHDN and CDR2 FVKESK. Germline trimming cut 5 bases from V and 0 bases from J; bases unmatched to any gene: 8. There are 17 residues in the CDR3. CDR3 loop: CASSVDRGVASGNTIYF. CDR3 DNA: TGTGCCAGCAGCGTCGACAGGGGGGTGGCCTCTGGAAACACCATATATTTT.

This clonotype has a handful of counts. The chain couples TRBV15 to TRBJ1-6; D call uncertain. CDR1 is LNHNV and CDR2 is YYDKDF in the germline V gene (reference sequence). The V end lost 4 bases, the J end lost 8 bases, and 12 bases lay between the germline ends. The CDR3 loop spans 14 amino acids. The CDR3 bases are TGTGCCACCAGCATAAAGAGACTCCATTCACCCCTCCACTTT. Translating it yields CATSIKRLHSPLHF.

Many counts were recorded for this clonotype. The chain combines TRBV10-1 with TRBJ1-2; tentatively, D is TRBD1 (5 bases). This CDR3 spans 12 amino acids. The V end lost 4 bases, the J end lost 7 bases, and 10 bases lay between the germline ends. Germline assignment: CDR1 WNHNN and CDR2 SYGVQD (reference sequence). The chain's CDR3 is CASSGRVGGYTF. The CDR3, as DNA: TGCGCCAGCAGTGGCAGGGTTGGTGGCTACACCTTC.

This chain links TRBV27 with TRBJ1-5; D unclear. V lost 3 bases, J lost 0 bases, and 3 bases lay in between. This CDR3 has 13 residues. Germline V gene lookup returns CDR1 MNHEY and CDR2 SMNVEV (reference sequence). CDR3 residues: CASSFDSNQPQHF. The CDR3 DNA reads as TGTGCCAGCAGTTTCGATAGCAATCAGCCCCAGCATTTT.

In this sample, this clonotype turned up a few times. The J gene is TRBJ2-1, the V gene TRBV19, with 8 bases lining up with TRBD2. The CDR3 sequence is 15 residues long. V trimming: 3 bases; J trimming: 8 bases; junction bases outside the gene matches: 9. The germline V gene encodes CDR1 LNHDA and CDR2 SQIVND (reference sequence). CDR3 nucleotides: TGTGCCAGTAGTATCGGGGGGGTAATAATGGATGAGCAGTTCTTC. Translated, it gives CASSIGGVIMDEQFF.

The genes are TRBV24-1 and TRBJ2-2; D is perhaps TRBD1 (6 bases). Germline V gives CDR1 KGHDR, CDR2 SFDVKD. The CDR3 runs 15 residues. Trimming took off 2 bases at V and 2 bases at J, with 8 bases between the two ends. CDR3 in amino acids: CATSDSGENTGELFF. CDR3 nucleotides: TGTGCCACCAGTGATTCAGGGGAAAACACCGGGGAGCTGTTTTTT.

V gene TRBV7-3 combines with J gene TRBJ2-3, with 9 bases fitting TRBD2. V shed 7 bases and J 4 bases; nucleotides not matched to a gene: 6. There are 14 residues in the CDR3. Germline CDR1 SGHTA, CDR2 FQGTGA. CDR3 sequence: CASIKERGADTQYF. DNA for the CDR3: TGTGCCAGCATCAAAGAGCGGGGGGCAGATACGCAGTATTTT.